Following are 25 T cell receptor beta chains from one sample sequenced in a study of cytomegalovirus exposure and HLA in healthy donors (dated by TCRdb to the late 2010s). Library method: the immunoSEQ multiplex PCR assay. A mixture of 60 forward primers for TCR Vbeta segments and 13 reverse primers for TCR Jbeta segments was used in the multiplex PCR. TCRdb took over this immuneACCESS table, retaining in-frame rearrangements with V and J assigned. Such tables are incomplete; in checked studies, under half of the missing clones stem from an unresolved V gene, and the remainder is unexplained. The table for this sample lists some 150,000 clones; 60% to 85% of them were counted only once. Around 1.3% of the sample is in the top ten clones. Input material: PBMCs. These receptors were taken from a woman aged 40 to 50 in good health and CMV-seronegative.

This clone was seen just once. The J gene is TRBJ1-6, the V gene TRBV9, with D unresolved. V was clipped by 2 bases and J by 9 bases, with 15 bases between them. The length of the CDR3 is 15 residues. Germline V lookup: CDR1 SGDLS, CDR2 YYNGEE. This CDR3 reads CASSVGLPGISPLHF. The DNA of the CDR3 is TGTGCCAGCAGCGTCGGGCTTCCCGGGATTTCACCCCTCCACTTT.

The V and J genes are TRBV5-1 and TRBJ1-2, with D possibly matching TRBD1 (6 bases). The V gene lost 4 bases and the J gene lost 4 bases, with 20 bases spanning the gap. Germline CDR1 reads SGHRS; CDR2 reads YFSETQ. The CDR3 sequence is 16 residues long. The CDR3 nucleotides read TGCGCCAGCAGCCTGGTGCAAGGGGGTCTTGGCTATGGCTACACCTTC. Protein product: CASSLVQGGLGYGYTF. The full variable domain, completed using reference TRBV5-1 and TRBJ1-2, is KAGVTQTPRYLIKTRGQQVTLSCSPISGHRSVSWYQQTPGQGLQFLFEYFSETQRNKGNFPGRFSGRQFSNSRSEMNVSTLELGDSALYLCASSLVQGGLGYGYTFGSGTRLTVV.

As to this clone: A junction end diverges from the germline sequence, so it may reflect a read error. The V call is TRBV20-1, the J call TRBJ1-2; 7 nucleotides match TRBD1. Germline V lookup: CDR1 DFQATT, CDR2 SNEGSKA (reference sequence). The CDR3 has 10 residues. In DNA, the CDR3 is TGCAGTGCTCCGGACAGGAATGAGCCTTTC. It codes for CSAPDRNEPF.

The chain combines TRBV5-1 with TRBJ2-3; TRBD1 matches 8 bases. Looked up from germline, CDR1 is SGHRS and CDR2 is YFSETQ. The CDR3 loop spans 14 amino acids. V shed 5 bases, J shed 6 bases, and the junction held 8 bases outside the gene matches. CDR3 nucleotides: TGCGCCAGCAGGGGCGGGACAGGACGGGATACGCAGTATTTT. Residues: CASRGGTGRDTQYF.

CDR3 sequence (DNA): TGTGCCAGCAGTGTCCAGTATAGCAATCAGCCCCAGCATTTT. Residues: CASSVQYSNQPQHF. The chain is built from TRBV6-4 and TRBJ1-5; D not certain. This CDR3 is built from 14 residues. The V and J ends lost 4 bases and 0 bases respectively, with 7 bases between them. CDR1 and CDR2 from the germline V gene are MRHNA and SNTAGT.

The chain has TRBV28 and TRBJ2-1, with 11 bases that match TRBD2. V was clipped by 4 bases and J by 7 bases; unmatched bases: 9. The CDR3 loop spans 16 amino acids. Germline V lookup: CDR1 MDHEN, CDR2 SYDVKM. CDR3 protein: CASSSLAGGPRNEQFF. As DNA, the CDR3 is TGTGCCAGCAGTTCGTTAGCGGGGGGGCCACGGAATGAGCAGTTCTTC.

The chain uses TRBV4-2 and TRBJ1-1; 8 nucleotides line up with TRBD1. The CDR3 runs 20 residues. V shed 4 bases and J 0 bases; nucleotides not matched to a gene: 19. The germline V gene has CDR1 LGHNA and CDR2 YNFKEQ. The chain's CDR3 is CASSPTSYRTGWDMNTEAFF. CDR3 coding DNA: TGTGCCAGCAGCCCAACCTCCTATCGGACAGGGTGGGATATGAACACTGAAGCTTTCTTT.

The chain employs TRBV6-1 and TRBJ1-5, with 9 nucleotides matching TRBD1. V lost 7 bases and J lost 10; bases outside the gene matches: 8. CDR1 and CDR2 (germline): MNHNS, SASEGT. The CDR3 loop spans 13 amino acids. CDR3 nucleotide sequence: TGTGCCAGCACTAGACAGGGGGGGGTTCCCCAGCATTTT. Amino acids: CASTRQGGVPQHF.

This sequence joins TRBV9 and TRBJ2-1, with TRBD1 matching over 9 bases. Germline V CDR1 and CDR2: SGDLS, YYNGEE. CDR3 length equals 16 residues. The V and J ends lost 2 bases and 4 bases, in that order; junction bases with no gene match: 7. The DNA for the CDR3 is TGTGCCAGCAGCGTTCAACAGGGGGCTCAGTACAATGAGCAGTTCTTC. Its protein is CASSVQQGAQYNEQFF.

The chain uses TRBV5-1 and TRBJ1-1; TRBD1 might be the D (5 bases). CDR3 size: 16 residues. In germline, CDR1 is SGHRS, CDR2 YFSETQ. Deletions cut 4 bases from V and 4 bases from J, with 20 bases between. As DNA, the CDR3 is TGCGCCAGCAGCGCGGGGACTACATGGTCTAGCACTGAAGCTTTCTTT. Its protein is CASSAGTTWSSTEAFF.

Here the CDR3 DNA reads TGCAGCGTTGGTGGCAGAAACTACAATGAGCAGTTCTTC. It is translated as CSVGGRNYNEQFF. This rearrangement joins TRBV29-1 to TRBJ2-1; D is undetermined. The CDR3 length is 13 residues. V shed 4 bases and J shed 3 bases, with 10 bases lying between them. Germline V gene data show CDR1 as SQVTM and CDR2 as ANQGSEA.

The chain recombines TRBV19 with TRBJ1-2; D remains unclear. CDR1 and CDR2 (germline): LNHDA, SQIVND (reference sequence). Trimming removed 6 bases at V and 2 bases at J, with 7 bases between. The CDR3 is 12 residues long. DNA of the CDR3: TGTGCCAGTAGGGCGGGGAACTATGGCTACACCTTC. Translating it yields CASRAGNYGYTF.

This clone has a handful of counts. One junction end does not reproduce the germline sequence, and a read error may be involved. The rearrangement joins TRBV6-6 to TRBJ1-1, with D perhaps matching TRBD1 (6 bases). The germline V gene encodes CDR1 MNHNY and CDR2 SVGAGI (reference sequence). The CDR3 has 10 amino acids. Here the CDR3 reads CASSARQALF. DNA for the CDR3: TGTGCCAGCAGTGCGCGACAGGCTCTCTTT.

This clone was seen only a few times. The CDR3 protein is CASSSDLSSEQFF. The CDR3 coding sequence is TGTGCCAGCTCATCGGATCTTAGCTCTGAGCAGTTCTTC. V gene TRBV18 combines with J gene TRBJ2-1; D call uncertain. Germline CDR1 is KGHSH and CDR2 is LQKENI. The ends were cut back, 5 bases at V and 9 bases at J, with 14 bases in the middle. This CDR3 comprises 13 residues.

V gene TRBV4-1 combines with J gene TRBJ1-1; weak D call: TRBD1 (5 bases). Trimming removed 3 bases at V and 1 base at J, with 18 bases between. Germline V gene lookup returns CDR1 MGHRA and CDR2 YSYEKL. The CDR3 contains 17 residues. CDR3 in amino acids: CASSQAPLGVGNTEAFF. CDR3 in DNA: TGCGCCAGCAGCCAGGCCCCCTTAGGGGTGGGGAACACTGAAGCTTTCTTT.

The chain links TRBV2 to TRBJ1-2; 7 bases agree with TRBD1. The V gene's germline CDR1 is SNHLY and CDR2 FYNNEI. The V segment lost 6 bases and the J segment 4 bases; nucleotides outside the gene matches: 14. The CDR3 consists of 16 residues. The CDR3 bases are TGTGCCAGCAGCCAACTGCAGGGGGGAGAGGCCTATGGCTACACCTTC. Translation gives CASSQLQGGEAYGYTF.

The CDR3 reads CASSLRVERTEAFF. The CDR3 region has the DNA TGTGCCAGCAGTTTAAGGGTGGAGCGGACTGAAGCTTTCTTT. The chain joins TRBV28 to TRBJ1-1; no clear D. Trimming stripped 2 bases from V and 5 bases from J, with 12 bases between. This CDR3 contains 14 residues. Germline CDR1 and CDR2: MDHEN and SYDVKM. Full variable domain (remainder filled in from reference TRBV28 and TRBJ1-1): DVKVTQSSRYLVKRTGEKVFLECVQDMDHENMFWYRQDPGLGLRLIYFSYDVKMKEKGDIPEGYSVSREKKERFSLILESASTNQTSMYLCASSLRVERTEAFFGQGTRLTVV.

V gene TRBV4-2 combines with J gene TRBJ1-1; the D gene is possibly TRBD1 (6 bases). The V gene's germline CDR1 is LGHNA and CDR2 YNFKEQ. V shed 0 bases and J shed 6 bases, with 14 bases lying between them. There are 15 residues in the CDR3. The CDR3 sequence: CASSQDLGTFSEAFF. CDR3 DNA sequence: TGTGCCAGCAGCCAAGATCTGGGGACATTCTCTGAAGCTTTCTTT.

The CDR3 sequence: CAISDPSTGVAFF. The CDR3 DNA is TGTGCCATCAGTGACCCGTCCACAGGGGTGGCTTTCTTT. The genes are TRBV10-3 and TRBJ1-1, with 7 positions matching TRBD1. Germline values: CDR1 ENHRY, CDR2 SYGVKD. Germline trimming cut 3 bases from V and 11 bases from J; bases unmatched to any gene: 9. This CDR3 is 13 amino acids long.

The CDR3 DNA reads as TGTGCCATCACCGGACAGGGCATATCTGGAAACACCATATATTTT. Its translation: CAITGQGISGNTIYF. The V gene is TRBV10-3, the J gene TRBJ1-3; 8 bases map to TRBD1. With 7 bases clipped from V and 1 base from J, the junction kept 6 bases outside the gene matches. Germline V gene lookup returns CDR1 ENHRY and CDR2 SYGVKD. The CDR3 sequence is 15 residues long.

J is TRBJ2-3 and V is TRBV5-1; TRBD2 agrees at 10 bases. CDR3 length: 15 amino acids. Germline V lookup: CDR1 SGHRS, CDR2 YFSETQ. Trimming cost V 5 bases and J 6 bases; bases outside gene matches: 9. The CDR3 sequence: CASRHQAGGPDTQYF. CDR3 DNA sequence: TGCGCCAGCAGGCATCAAGCGGGGGGGCCCGATACGCAGTATTTT.

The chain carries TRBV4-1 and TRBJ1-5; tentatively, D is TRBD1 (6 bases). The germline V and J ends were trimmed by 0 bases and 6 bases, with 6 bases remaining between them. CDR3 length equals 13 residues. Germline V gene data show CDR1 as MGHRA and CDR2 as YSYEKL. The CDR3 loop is CASSQETGQPQHF. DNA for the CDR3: TGCGCCAGCAGCCAAGAGACAGGTCAGCCCCAGCATTTT.

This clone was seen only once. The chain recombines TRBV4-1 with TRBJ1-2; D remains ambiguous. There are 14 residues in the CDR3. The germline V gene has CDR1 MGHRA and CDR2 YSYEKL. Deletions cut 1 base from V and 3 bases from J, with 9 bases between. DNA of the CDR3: TGCGCCAGCAGCCAAGGCCAGCGCGACTATGGCTACACCTTC. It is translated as CASSQGQRDYGYTF.

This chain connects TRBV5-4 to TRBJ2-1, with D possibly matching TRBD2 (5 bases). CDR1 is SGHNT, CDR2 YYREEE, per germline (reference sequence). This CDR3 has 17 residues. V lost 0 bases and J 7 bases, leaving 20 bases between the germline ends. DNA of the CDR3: TGTGCCAGCAGCTTGGACAGTTTGTCCCTCTCGGGAAATGAGCAGTTCTTC. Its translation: CASSLDSLSLSGNEQFF.

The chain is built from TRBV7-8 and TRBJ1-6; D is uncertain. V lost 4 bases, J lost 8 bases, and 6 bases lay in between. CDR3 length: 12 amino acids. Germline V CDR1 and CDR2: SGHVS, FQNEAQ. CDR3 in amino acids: CASSWGDSPLHF. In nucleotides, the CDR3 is TGTGCCAGCAGCTGGGGAGATTCACCCCTCCACTTT.